This TCR beta chain was sequenced during a study of tumor-infiltrating lymphocytes in primary liver carcinoma (dated by TCRdb to 2016 to 2017). Concerning the study at large: Of the five patients (three men and two women, aged 30 to 69 years), four had hepatocellular carcinoma and one had combined HCC and intrahepatic cholangiocarcinoma. The tumors of the five patients were staged as T1-T3 N0M0, with maximum diameters ranging from about 4 to 10 cm. Each sample produced about 3.5 to 7.5 million productive TCRbeta reads, and read depth showed no significant difference between tissue types. The study combined TCRbeta repertoire sequencing, expression microarrays and whole-exome sequencing across five regions of each liver tumor, with adjacent normal tissue and blood. A total of about 35 specimens from 5 patients, comprising roughly 25 tumor regions, 5 adjacent noncancerous liver tissues and 5 peripheral blood samples, were covered by TCRbeta repertoire sequencing. High reproducibility was observed for the technical replicate repertoires, with mean shared-clone rates approximately 0.92 and correlation coefficients above 0.95. Points the paper makes about the study in general: The top 250 clones made up a significantly larger repertoire fraction in tumors than in blood (p = 0.039). Comparison of CD4+ and CD8+ T cell repertoires was precluded by the use of bulk unsorted samples. Only the TCR beta chain was sequenced, which likely underestimates true repertoire diversity because unpaired alpha chains were not captured. Repertoire overlap was higher between tumor regions (mean approximately 36%) than tumor-adjacent (around 17%) or tumor-blood (about 15%) pairs, consistent with antigen-driven expansion. Only five patients were included in the study, and the authors note that the findings should be validated in a larger study.

Points on this clonotype: Its antigen is unknown. Its ends do not fully match the called genes, so a read error is possible.

A constant-region primer and ProtoScript II reverse transcriptase were used to reverse-transcribe TCRbeta-specific cDNA from about 530 ng total RNA. TCRbeta libraries were built with three nested multiplex PCR rounds, a slightly modified ARM-PCR procedure. Each of the first two PCR rounds ran for roughly 11 cycles and used multiplex TRBV1-TRBV30 forward primers together with a Cbeta reverse primer. Sample barcodes and Illumina adapters were attached in a final 25-cycle PCR using Deep VentR polymerase. Before sequencing, amplicons of 200-500 bp were gel-purified using a QIAquick gel extraction kit. An Illumina HiSeq 2500 was used to sequence the TCRbeta amplicons with 250-bp paired-end reads. Per the authors' processing: To recover full CDR3 sequences, reads were quality-trimmed using Trimmomatic v0.33 and paired reads were then merged using FLASH v1.2.11. MiGEC v1.2.1b assigned V, D and J germline segments to the rearranged TCRbeta sequences. Clonotype statistics, along with Shannon-Wiener diversity indices, were calculated using VDJtools v1.0.0. Except for diversity analysis, only each sample's 250 most abundant clonotypes were used in subsequent analyses to reduce sampling bias. TCRdb applied fastp at Q25 and MiXCR to the public reads, then kept only in-frame beta chains. Under each unique CDR3 protein, matching rows form one entry showing the most common genes and DNA. TCRdb's processing, not the authors' own work, is the source of the V and J calls. Here the sample has approximately 92,000 distinct CDR3 sequences; just over 65% occur a single time. The ten largest clones take up around 26% of the sample.

The germline V gene sets CDR1 to SQVTM and CDR2 to ANQGSEA. The CDR3, from cysteine to phenylalanine, totals 14 residues. Solely the CDR3 DNA is kept, with 42 bases framed from the first base. Without any cell sorting, total RNA and DNA were extracted together from roughly 20-30 mg of bulk tissue using the AllPrep DNA/RNA mini kit. Four or five patients with histopathologically diagnosed primary liver carcinoma underwent surgical resection in China between 2015 and March 2016. Patients had chronic HBV infection and were treatment-naive at sampling. Each fresh piece of tumor and adjacent tissue was cut in two, with one half stored in RNAlater at -80 degrees C and the other half sent for histology.

The V and J segments used are TRBV29-1 and TRBJ2-5; TRBD1 might be the D gene, on 5 matching bases. The TCR sequence derives from a man in his forties with primary liver carcinoma and hepatitis B virus infection. Specimen: tumor-adjacent normal liver tissue. The nucleotides are TGCAGCGTTGACAGCTCCCAGGGAAGAGAGACCCAGTATTTC. It specifies CSVDSSQGRETQYF.